This entry lists 17 T cell receptor beta chains sequenced from one sample in a study of vaccination effects on CD4 cells after COVID-19. These receptors have no known antigen. Some clones are missing from TCRdb's copy, which holds only in-frame ones; the method was immunoSEQ multiplex PCR. The data contain 70,000 or so clones, roughly 80% of them seen just once; the ten biggest clones take up over 2%. Once cultured for 10 to 11 days, the cells underwent separation to obtain CD4+ T cells. Sequenced here: CD4+ T cells from PBMCs cultured without peptide, sampled before COVID-19 vaccination. The receptors were sampled from a human donor who received a COVID-19 vaccine.

The chain uses TRBV5-1 and TRBJ1-2; TRBD1 is a possible D gene (6 bases). This CDR3 contains 15 residues. Trimming left V 0 bases short and J 4 bases short, with 13 bases between. CDR1 and CDR2 from the germline V gene are SGHRS and YFSETQ. CDR3 sequence (DNA): TGCGCCAGCAGCTTGGGGGGGGCGCGTATCTATGGCTACACCTTC. It specifies CASSLGGARIYGYTF.

The genes are TRBV7-3 and TRBJ2-2; 7 positions agree with TRBD2. The V gene end was trimmed by 5 bases and the J gene end by 5 bases; junction bases not matched to a gene: 8. Looked up from germline, CDR1 is SGHTA and CDR2 is FQGTGA. CDR3 size: 15 residues. This chain's CDR3 is CASSRTGGGTGELFF. The CDR3 nucleotides read TGTGCCAGCAGCCGAACGGGGGGAGGGACCGGGGAGCTGTTTTTT.

The CDR3 bases are TGTGCCAGCAGCTTAAAGAGGGGGATCGCAGATACGCAGTATTTT. Translation gives CASSLKRGIADTQYF. The gene calls are TRBV7-2 and TRBJ2-3, with a weak D call TRBD1 (6 bases). Germline-derived CDR1 and CDR2 are SGHTA and FQGNSA. Trimming removed 2 bases from V and 4 bases from J, with 13 bases in between. The CDR3 runs to 15 residues.

Concerning this clone: Additional DNA sequences in this sample encode the identical CDR3. The chain has TRBV12-5 and TRBJ2-2; D gene unclear. Germline values: CDR1 LGHNT, CDR2 FRNRAP. CDR3 length equals 15 residues. Trimming stripped 1 base from V and 2 bases from J, with 8 bases between. CDR3 sequence: CASGLGHGNTGELFF. The CDR3 region has the DNA TGTGCTAGTGGTTTGGGACATGGAAACACCGGGGAGCTGTTTTTT.

This clone occurred a few times. The V call is TRBV28, the J call TRBJ1-2; TRBD1 matches 8 bases. Germline values: CDR1 MDHEN, CDR2 SYDVKM. The CDR3 contains 13 residues. The J segment lost 4 bases and the V segment lost 10 bases, leaving 8 bases of the junction unmatched. The CDR3 region is CATKTGEIYGYTF. The CDR3 bases are TGTGCCACCAAGACAGGGGAGATCTATGGCTACACCTTC.

The chain uses TRBV18 and TRBJ2-7; D may be TRBD1 or TRBD2 (6 bases each). Trimming left V 2 bases short and J 6 bases short, with 8 bases between. This CDR3 region has 12 residues. CDR1 KGHSH and CDR2 LQKENI come from the germline V gene. The CDR3 loop reads CASSPSGAEQYV. DNA for the CDR3: TGTGCCAGCTCACCATCGGGGGCCGAGCAGTACGTC.

The chain employs TRBV2 and TRBJ2-1; TRBD2 matches 10 bases. Germline CDR1 reads SNHLY; CDR2 reads FYNNEI. The V gene end was trimmed by 6 bases and the J gene end by 4 bases; junction bases not matched to a gene: 6. This CDR3 is 15 amino acids long. Here the CDR3 DNA reads TGTGCCAGCAGACCAGCGGGGGGGGGTTACAATGAGCAGTTCTTC. Translation gives CASRPAGGGYNEQFF.

This chain connects TRBV11-3 to TRBJ2-2; 7 bases agree with TRBD1. Germline V gene lookup returns CDR1 SGHNT and CDR2 YENEEA. Losses at the gene ends were 5 bases for V and 7 bases for J; bases not matched to a gene: 4. The CDR3 is made up of 13 amino acids. CDR3 bases: TGTGCCAGCAGCCCCAGGGGGAGCGGGGAGCTGTTTTTT. Protein sequence: CASSPRGSGELFF.

The chain has TRBV7-3 and TRBJ2-2; TRBD2 matches 8 bases. The ends lost 0 bases at V and 3 bases at J; junction bases unmatched: 3. The CDR3 contains 16 residues. The germline gives CDR1 SGHTA, CDR2 FQGTGA. CDR3 in DNA: TGTGCCAGCAGCTTAACTCGGGGGGGTCACACCGGGGAGCTGTTTTTT. Translated, it gives CASSLTRGGHTGELFF. The full variable domain, rest sourced from reference TRBV7-3 and TRBJ2-2, is GAGVSQTPSNKVTEKGKYVELRCDPISGHTALYWYRQSLGQGPEFLIYFQGTGAADDSGLPNDRFFAVRPEGSVSTLKIQRTERGDSAVYLCASSLTRGGHTGELFFGEGSRLTVL.

The rearrangement uses TRBV10-1 and TRBJ2-1; the match to TRBD2 covers 7 bases. With V trimmed by 11 bases and J by 0 bases, 7 bases remained unmatched. The CDR3 is 14 residues long. Germline CDR1 reads WNHNN; CDR2 reads SYGVQD (reference sequence). This chain's CDR3 is CAGSGGSSYNEQFF. Here the CDR3 DNA reads TGCGCCGGATCGGGGGGAAGCTCCTACAATGAGCAGTTCTTC.

The chain combines TRBV19 with TRBJ2-2; D is unclear. V was shortened by 2 bases and J by 2 bases, with 15 bases between the two germline ends. Germline values: CDR1 LNHDA, CDR2 SQIVND (reference sequence). The CDR3 has 17 residues. The CDR3 DNA sequence: TGTGCCAGTAGTATATTTGGTAGCCGGATAAACACCGGGGAGCTGTTTTTT. This gives the protein CASSIFGSRINTGELFF. Using reference TRBV19 and TRBJ2-2 for the parts outside the CDR3, the full variable domain is DGGITQSPKYLFRKEGQNVTLSCEQNLNHDAMYWYRQDPGQGLRLIYYSQIVNDFQKGDIAEGYSVSREKKESFPLTVTSAQKNPTAFYLCASSIFGSRINTGELFFGEGSRLTVL.

The chain is built from TRBV11-2 and TRBJ1-6; a possible D gene is TRBD1 (5 bases). Trimming cost V 2 bases and J 7 bases, with 18 bases left between them. This CDR3 is 17 amino acids long. The germline V gene has CDR1 SGHAT and CDR2 FQNNGV. CDR3 bases: TGTGCCAGCAGCTTAAACACGGACCCTCGGGGGAATTCACCCCTCCACTTT. Translated, it gives CASSLNTDPRGNSPLHF.

This clone turned up a few times. Within the sample, other DNA sequences also encode this same CDR3. The chain couples TRBV9 to TRBJ2-5; 15 positions agree with TRBD2. The V gene's germline CDR1 is SGDLS and CDR2 YYNGEE. The ends lost 3 bases at V and 2 bases at J; junction bases unmatched: 5. The CDR3 consists of 17 residues. The CDR3 DNA sequence: TGTGCCAGCAGCGCCGGGACTAGCGGGGGGCTACAAGAGACCCAGTACTTC. Protein product: CASSAGTSGGLQETQYF.

This rearrangement joins TRBV7-3 to TRBJ2-2; no definite D call. Germline CDR1 and CDR2: SGHTA and FQGTGA. Trimming pared 1 base from V and 7 bases from J, leaving 19 bases between. The CDR3 is made up of 17 amino acids. As DNA, the CDR3 is TGTGCCAGCAGCTTAAAGGTTGGCTTTCTCGCCGGCGGGGAGCTGTTTTTT. Its protein product is CASSLKVGFLAGGELFF. The full variable domain, in which reference TRBV7-3 and TRBJ2-2 provide the parts outside the CDR3, is GAGVSQTPSNKVTEKGKYVELRCDPISGHTALYWYRQSLGQGPEFLIYFQGTGAADDSGLPNDRFFAVRPEGSVSTLKIQRTERGDSAVYLCASSLKVGFLAGGELFFGEGSRLTVL.

The chain employs TRBV6-1 and TRBJ1-2, with a tentative D call TRBD1 (5 bases). The germline V gene has CDR1 MNHNS and CDR2 SASEGT. The CDR3 runs 15 residues. Trimming cost V 2 bases and J 0 bases, with 10 bases left between them. The CDR3 region is CASSEYGGANYGYTF. The CDR3 DNA is TGTGCCAGCAGTGAATATGGGGGGGCTAACTATGGCTACACCTTC.

The chain couples TRBV6-5 to TRBJ2-1; possible D gene TRBD1, 6 bases. V was pared by 7 bases and J by 10 bases, with 17 bases between. The germline CDR1 and CDR2 sequences are MNHEY and SVGAGI. The CDR3 spans 13 residues. CDR3 nucleotide sequence: TGTGCCAGCATCCGGGACACAGGAGGAGAGCAGTTCTTC. Residues: CASIRDTGGEQFF.

Details on this clone: In the same sample, other DNA sequences code for this CDR3. This chain connects TRBV18 to TRBJ2-2; a possible D gene is TRBD1 (5 bases). V was shortened by 3 bases and J by 2 bases, with 10 bases between the two germline ends. The CDR3 is 15 residues long. Germline V gene data show CDR1 as KGHSH and CDR2 as LQKENI. Here the CDR3 reads CASSPPDKNTGELFF. DNA of the CDR3: TGTGCCAGCTCACCCCCGGACAAAAACACCGGGGAGCTGTTTTTT.